Presented here are 21 T cell receptor beta chains from one specimen sequenced in a study of identical twins. TCRdb ran MiXCR on the 5' RACE reads and lists one entry per CDR3 protein. This sample carries a few hundred thousand distinct CDR3 sequences, around an eighth of them seen once, and the ten largest clones take about 1%. The sample was also linked to a second study, of yellow fever vaccine responses in identical twins.

Sample: CD4+ T cells sorted from blood. Source of these receptors: a woman aged 18-29 years in good health.

This CDR3 reads CASSTRQRVNTEAFF. The CDR3 DNA is TGTGCCAGCAGTACTAGACAGAGAGTGAACACTGAAGCTTTCTTT. This rearrangement joins TRBV27 to TRBJ1-1, with D possibly TRBD1 on 5 matching bases. Trimming cost V 5 bases and J 0 bases, with 13 bases left between them. Germline V gives CDR1 MNHEY, CDR2 SMNVEV (reference sequence). The CDR3 sequence is 15 residues long.

This clonotype occurred a few times. The J gene is TRBJ2-1, the V gene TRBV5-6; 11 bases match TRBD2. The junction had 10 bases not matched to a gene; V was cut back by 4 bases and J by 7 bases. The CDR3 spans 16 residues. Germline V gene lookup returns CDR1 SGHDT and CDR2 YYEEEE. The CDR3 DNA is TGTGCCAGCAGCACCTTAGCGGGAGGGCCAGCGAATGAGCAGTTCTTC. Protein: CASSTLAGGPANEQFF.

This clonotype was counted ten times or more. The V and J genes are TRBV28 and TRBJ2-4; possible D gene TRBD2, 5 bases. CDR3 length equals 13 residues. Germline-derived CDR1 and CDR2 are MDHEN and SYDVKM. The V end was cut by 8 bases, the J end by 7 bases, with 15 bases between. CDR3 loop: CASEKAVSNIQYF. As DNA, the CDR3 is TGTGCCAGCGAGAAAGCGGTTTCGAACATTCAGTACTTC.

The chain carries TRBV20-1 and TRBJ1-6; 7 bases align to TRBD1. CDR3 length: 13 amino acids. In germline, CDR1 is DFQATT, CDR2 SNEGSKA (reference sequence). CDR3: CSPQGVNNSPLHF. The CDR3 nucleotides are TGCAGCCCTCAGGGGGTTAATAATTCACCCCTCCACTTT.

This clonotype was seen a few times. The gene calls are TRBV5-1 and TRBJ1-2, with D possibly matching TRBD1 (6 bases). V was pared by 4 bases and J by 8 bases, with 18 bases between. CDR3 length equals 14 residues. The germline V gene has CDR1 SGHRS and CDR2 YFSETQ. CDR3 nucleotide sequence: TGCGCCAGCAGCCCAGCCCCGACAGGCGGAGGCTACACCTTC. It translates to CASSPAPTGGGYTF.

This clonotype was seen ten or more times. The chain uses TRBV5-1 and TRBJ1-4, with unresolved D. In germline, CDR1 is SGHRS, CDR2 YFSETQ. Trimming left V 7 bases short and J 8 bases short, with 15 bases between. There are 13 residues in the CDR3. For the CDR3, the DNA is TGCGCCAGCCGGAGCGGACTATCGGAAAAACTGTTTTTT. This translates into CASRSGLSEKLFF.

This clonotype was recorded a few times. The V call is TRBV20-1, the J call TRBJ2-5; D uncertain. V was shortened by 4 bases and J by 2 bases, with 14 bases between the two germline ends. Germline V lookup: CDR1 DFQATT, CDR2 SNEGSKA (reference sequence). The CDR3 loop spans 14 amino acids. CDR3 bases: TGCAGTGCTACCAAGGTACTCTTACAAGAGACCCAGTACTTC. This sequence encodes CSATKVLLQETQYF.

This clonotype has a handful of counts. The CDR3 sequence is CASSSQGLLTDTQYF. The CDR3 DNA follows: TGTGCCAGCAGCTCTCAGGGACTTCTCACAGATACGCAGTATTTT. This chain joins TRBV7-8 and TRBJ2-3; perhaps TRBD2 as D (6 bases). The CDR3 spans 15 residues. Trimming shortened V by 4 bases and J by 2 bases, and 13 bases separated the two germline ends. The germline V gene encodes CDR1 SGHVS and CDR2 FQNEAQ.

The chain uses TRBV18 and TRBJ2-7, with D unresolved. The germline CDR1 and CDR2 sequences are KGHSH and LQKENI. The V gene lost 1 base and the J gene lost 2 bases, with 18 bases spanning the gap. The CDR3 length is 17 residues. Written as DNA, the CDR3 is TGTGCCAGCTCACCACGGACCCAGCGCCCCAACACCTACGAGCAGTACTTC. It is translated as CASSPRTQRPNTYEQYF.

The rearrangement links TRBV6-1 to TRBJ2-7; possibly TRBD1 for D (5 bases). This CDR3 spans 12 amino acids. CDR1 is MNHNS and CDR2 is SASEGT in the germline V gene. Trimming stripped 1 base from V and 6 bases from J, with 7 bases between. The CDR3 region is CASSEVGAEQYF. In DNA, the CDR3 is TGTGCCAGCAGTGAAGTTGGGGCCGAGCAGTACTTC.

The chain links TRBV7-9 to TRBJ1-6, with a weak D call TRBD1 (6 bases). CDR1 SEHNR and CDR2 FQNEAQ come from the germline V gene (reference sequence). Trimming removed 5 bases at V and 9 bases at J, with 11 bases between. There are 13 residues in the CDR3. CDR3 in amino acids: CASSPTGSSPLHF. The CDR3 nucleotides are TGTGCCAGCAGCCCTACAGGGTCTTCACCCCTCCACTTT.

This clonotype was counted at least ten times. The chain employs TRBV6-2 or TRBV6-3 and TRBJ2-1; D might be TRBD1 (5 bases). Germline lookup yields CDR1 MNHEY and CDR2 SVGEGT. This CDR3 spans 14 amino acids. Trimming removed 0 bases from V and 9 bases from J, with 12 bases in between. This CDR3 reads CASSYSVQGPEQFF. CDR3 sequence (DNA): TGTGCCAGCAGTTACTCGGTGCAGGGTCCTGAGCAGTTCTTC.

The gene calls are TRBV4-1 and TRBJ2-2; D is ambiguous. Germline V gene lookup returns CDR1 MGHRA and CDR2 YSYEKL. This CDR3 contains 15 residues. V shed 0 bases and J shed 6 bases, with 11 bases lying between them. CDR3 in DNA: TGCGCCAGCAGCCAAGAGGGCGTTAGGTCCGGGGAGCTGTTTTTT. Encoded protein: CASSQEGVRSGELFF.

The chain carries TRBV2 and TRBJ1-6; TRBD1 might be the D (5 bases). The germline gives CDR1 SNHLY, CDR2 FYNNEI. The CDR3 spans 15 residues. Trimming took 8 bases from V and 8 from J, leaving 19 bases between them. Here the CDR3 reads CASGGHKLGDSPLHF. CDR3 nucleotides: TGTGCCAGCGGAGGACACAAACTAGGGGATTCACCCCTCCACTTT.

This clonotype showed up many times. The chain couples TRBV12-3 or TRBV12-4 to TRBJ2-2, with unresolved D. The CDR3 sequence is 15 residues long. V was clipped by 3 bases and J by 1 base, with 9 bases between them. CDR3 sequence reads: CASSFYARNTGELFF. As DNA, the CDR3 is TGTGCCAGCAGTTTTTACGCAAGGAACACCGGGGAGCTGTTTTTT.

The chain recombines TRBV10-3 with TRBJ2-7; D is tentatively TRBD1 or TRBD2 (5 bases each). Germline CDR1 and CDR2: ENHRY and SYGVKD. V shed 0 bases and J shed 6 bases, with 9 bases lying between them. CDR3 size: 13 residues. The CDR3 reads CAISESDSGEQYF. CDR3 DNA sequence: TGTGCCATCAGTGAGTCCGACAGCGGCGAGCAGTACTTC.

V gene TRBV2 combines with J gene TRBJ1-6; TRBD1 agrees at 9 bases. The CDR3 spans 16 residues. The germline V gene encodes CDR1 SNHLY and CDR2 FYNNEI. Trimming at V came to 4 bases and at J to 1 base, leaving 2 bases not matched to a gene. In DNA, the CDR3 is TGTGCCAGCAGTGGGGACAGGGAATCCTATAATTCACCCCTCCACTTT. This gives the protein CASSGDRESYNSPLHF. Full variable domain (rest looked up from reference TRBV2 and TRBJ1-6): EPEVTQTPSHQVTQMGQEVILRCVPISNHLYFYWYRQILGQKVEFLVSFYNNEISEKSEIFDDQFSVERPDGSNFTLKIRSTKLEDSAMYFCASSGDRESYNSPLHFGNGTRLTVT.

The sample holds a few counts of this clonotype. This chain connects TRBV5-1 to TRBJ2-7, with 9 bases lining up with TRBD1. This CDR3 contains 15 residues. Germline lookup yields CDR1 SGHRS and CDR2 YFSETQ. The junction had 8 bases not matched to a gene; V was cut back by 2 bases and J by 5 bases. In nucleotides, the CDR3 is TGCGCCAGCAGCTTTGGTGGGACAGGGCAACACGAGCAGTACTTC. Translated: CASSFGGTGQHEQYF.

This clonotype was seen more than once but under ten times. The chain joins TRBV7-2 to TRBJ1-2; TRBD1 agrees at 8 bases. V gave up 4 bases and J gave up 2 bases; unmatched junction bases: 3. The CDR3 is 14 residues long. Germline V gene sequence: CDR1 SGHTA, CDR2 FQGNSA. The CDR3 DNA reads TGTGCCAGCAGCTCCAGGGGGCTAAACTATGGCTACACCTTC. Amino acid sequence: CASSSRGLNYGYTF.

J is TRBJ1-4 and V is TRBV4-3, with 9 nucleotides matching TRBD1. The CDR3 is made up of 14 amino acids. CDR1 LGHNA and CDR2 YSLEER come from the germline V gene. J was trimmed by 8 bases and V by 5 bases; bases with no gene match: 6. CDR3 bases: TGCGCCAGCAGCGCGGGACAGGGCGGGGAAAAACTGTTTTTT. Translation gives CASSAGQGGEKLFF.

V usage is TRBV11-2 and J usage is TRBJ2-3; no firm D call. The V end lost 2 bases, the J end lost 0 bases, and 15 bases lay between the germline ends. The germline V gene encodes CDR1 SGHAT and CDR2 FQNNGV. The CDR3 consists of 17 residues. The CDR3 bases are TGTGCCAGCAGCTTACTCCCGACTTCTTCTAGCACAGATACGCAGTATTTT. It encodes CASSLLPTSSSTDTQYF.